Listed below are T cell receptor beta chains from one sample, sequenced in a study of CD4 T cell repertoires and nickel. A single record per CDR3 protein comes from TCRdb applying MiXCR to the RT-PCR reads. Here the sample spans 200 to 250 distinct CDR3 sequences, roughly nine tenths being singletons. The sequenced material came from CD4+ T cells from blood, not recorded whether cultured. The receptors come from a human donor in a nickel allergy study, with or without nickel allergy (not recorded which). It is not recorded whether this sample comes from one donor or several. Both conserved end residues are part of each CDR3. The D gene is left open where the match is weak. Some rows mark clone size as missing; the rest say once, few, many or name a class of expanded clone.

>TRBV18|.|TRBJ2-5|.
TGTGCCAGCTCACCGCAGCAAGAGACCCAGTACTTC
CASSPQQETQYF
>TRBV14|.|TRBJ1-1|.
TGTGCCAGCAGCCCCACGGGGGGAGGAAACACTGAAGCTTTCTTT
CASSPTGGGNTEAFF
>TRBV3-1|.|TRBJ2-7|.
TGTGCCAGCAGCCTCGGCAGGGGGGTCGGAGAGCAGTACTTC
CASSLGRGVGEQYF
>TRBV7-2|.|TRBJ2-7|.
TGTGCCAGCAGCTTATGGCAGGGTTCCTACGAGCAGTACTTC
CASSLWQGSYEQYF
>TRBV6-2/TRBV6-3|.|TRBJ2-7|.
TGTGCCAGCAGTAGAGGGGGGCACGAGCAGTACTTC
CASSRGGHEQYF
>TRBV29-1|.|TRBJ1-5|.
TGCAGCGTCGCGGAGGAGAACAATCAGCCCCAGCATTTT
CSVAEENNQPQHF
>TRBV4-2|.|TRBJ1-2|.
TGTGCCAGCAGCCAGAGTCTGGGCCGCTACACCTTC
CASSQSLGRYTF
>TRBV6-5|.|TRBJ1-1|.
TGTGCCAGCAGTTACCTCCGGGGCCGAGCTTTCTTT
CASSYLRGRAFF
>TRBV5-1|.|TRBJ1-4|.
TGCGCCAGCAGCATAAAGAACGGGAATGAAAAACTGTTTTTT
CASSIKNGNEKLFF
>TRBV5-1|TRBD1|TRBJ1-1|.
TGCGCCAGCACCGGACAGGGCAACACTGAAGCTTTCTTT
CASTGQGNTEAFF
>TRBV14|TRBD1|TRBJ1-4|.
TGTGCCAGCAGCCAGGTGGACAGGGTGGATGAAAAACTGTTTTTT
CASSQVDRVDEKLFF
>TRBV6-5|.|TRBJ1-2|.
TGTGCCAGCAGTCCTGACGGTAGCTATTATGGCTACACCTTC
CASSPDGSYYGYTF
>TRBV5-1|TRBD1|TRBJ2-5|.
TGCGCCAGCAGCTTCACTCCCGGGACAGAAGAGACCCAGTACTTC
CASSFTPGTEETQYF
>TRBV29-1|TRBD1|TRBJ2-5|once
TGCAGCGTTGAAGATGGGGGACAGGGTGGAACCCAGTACTTC
CSVEDGGQGGTQYF
>TRBV30|TRBD1|TRBJ1-1|.
TGTGCCTGTAAGTTTTTCGGGACAGGGGACCCTGAAGCTTTCTTT
CACKFFGTGDPEAFF
>TRBV7-9|.|TRBJ1-4|.
TGTGCCAGCAGCCAAGAGGGGAGAGTTAATGAAAAACTGTTTTTT
CASSQEGRVNEKLFF
>TRBV20-1|.|TRBJ1-1|.
TGCAGTGCTAGTGAGGGGAGGGCTTTCTTT
CSASEGRAFF
>TRBV29-1|.|TRBJ1-2|once
TGCAGCGTTGTGGGGTGGGCATATGGCTACACCTTC
CSVVGWAYGYTF
>TRBV5-1|.|TRBJ1-1|.
TGCGCCAGCAGCCTTGGATCCGGTGGAACCACTGAAGCTTTCTTT
CASSLGSGGTTEAFF
>TRBV18|.|TRBJ2-5|.
TGTGCCAGCTCACCACCGGTGGAGACCCAGTACTTC
CASSPPVETQYF
>TRBV24-1|.|TRBJ2-7|.
TGTGCCACCAGTGATGCGCCGGGACAACAGCAGTACTTC
CATSDAPGQQQYF
>TRBV2|TRBD2|TRBJ2-4|.
TGTGCCAGCAGGGCTACTAGCGGGGGGTCACAGTACTTC
CASRATSGGSQYF
>TRBV7-2|.|TRBJ2-7|.
TGTGCCAGCAGCTCGGGGGTAGTGAGCCACGAGCAGTACTTC
CASSSGVVSHEQYF
>TRBV6-6|.|TRBJ1-4|.
TGTGCCAGCAGTTTACAAGGCCAAGGGGAAAAACTGTTTTTT
CASSLQGQGEKLFF
>TRBV7-3|.|TRBJ2-7|.
TGTGCCAGCAGCTTAACGGGTAGCGACAACTACGAGCAGTACTTC
CASSLTGSDNYEQYF
>TRBV19|.|TRBJ2-1|.
TGTGCCAGTAGTATAGAAAGGACAGAGCAGTTCTTC
CASSIERTEQFF
>TRBV12-3/TRBV12-4|.|TRBJ2-7|.
TGTCCCAGCAGTTCCCTCAGAGCAGCCGAGCAGTACTTC
CPSSSLRAAEQYF
>TRBV6-5|TRBD1|TRBJ2-2|once
TGTGCCAGCAGAACGGGGGGACAGGGGGTTTCTGACGGGGAGCTGTTTTTT
CASRTGGQGVSDGELFF
>TRBV12-3/TRBV12-4|TRBD1|TRBJ1-2|few
TGTGCCAGCGTGGGACAGCTCTTTTTTGGCTACACCTTC
CASVGQLFFGYTF
>TRBV12-3/TRBV12-4|TRBD1|TRBJ2-7|.
TGTGCCAGCAGCAACAGGGGGCACGAGCAGTACTTC
CASSNRGHEQYF
>TRBV15|TRBD1|TRBJ1-5|once
TGTGCCACCAGCTCGACAGGGGTCAGCAATCAGCCCCAGCATTTT
CATSSTGVSNQPQHF
>TRBV10-3|.|TRBJ1-1|.
TGTGCCATCAGTGACCCGGGACAACCAAGTAACACTGAAGCTTTCTTT
CAISDPGQPSNTEAFF
>TRBV6-2/TRBV6-3|.|TRBJ1-5|.
TGTGCCAGCAGTTCGCAGGGTAACAATCAGCCCCAGCATTTT
CASSSQGNNQPQHF
>TRBV5-5|.|TRBJ2-2|few
TGTGCCAGCAGCCCCAGATACGCGAACACCGGGGAGCTGTTTTTT
CASSPRYANTGELFF
>TRBV18|TRBD1|TRBJ1-5|.
TGTGCCAGCTCACTTTACGCGGGACAGGATTATAGCAATCAGCCCCAGCATTTT
CASSLYAGQDYSNQPQHF
>TRBV6-5|.|TRBJ1-2|.
TGTGCCAGCAGTTATCCTTCGGGAGATGGCTACACCTTC
CASSYPSGDGYTF
>TRBV7-3|.|TRBJ2-7|.
TGTGCCAGCAGCTTAATAGGGCTTACCACCGAGCAGTACTTC
CASSLIGLTTEQYF
>TRBV19|.|TRBJ2-7|.
TGTGCCAGTACAGATGCCGGGCCAGGATTGGGCGAGCAGTACTTC
CASTDAGPGLGEQYF
>TRBV6-2/TRBV6-3|.|TRBJ2-1|.
TGTGCCAGCAGTTCCCAGGGGCTGTTGGGCAATGAGCAGTTCTTC
CASSSQGLLGNEQFF
>TRBV7-9|.|TRBJ2-5|.
TGTGCCAGCAGCCCCTTGGAAGAGACCCAGTACTTC
CASSPLEETQYF
>TRBV29-1|TRBD1|TRBJ1-3|.
TGCAGCGGTGCAGGGGGTTCTGGAAACACCATATATTTT
CSGAGGSGNTIYF
>TRBV5-6|TRBD2|TRBJ2-1|few
TGTGCCAGCAGTTTTCGACTAGCGGGGGTCTACAATGAGCAGTTCTTC
CASSFRLAGVYNEQFF
>TRBV6-5|TRBD1|TRBJ2-1|.
TGTGCCACCCGGGGACAGTTGACCTACAATGAGCAGTTCTTC
CATRGQLTYNEQFF
>TRBV7-2|.|TRBJ1-1|.
TGTGCCAGCAGCTTGACCGGGACTTCTGCTTTCTTT
CASSLTGTSAFF
>TRBV5-1|.|TRBJ2-1|.
TGCGCCAGCAGCTTCGATAGGGTAAATGGAGGTGAGCAGTTCTTC
CASSFDRVNGGEQFF
>TRBV12-3/TRBV12-4|.|TRBJ1-2|.
TGTGCCAGCAGTTTATTGGGCTACACCTTC
CASSLLGYTF
>TRBV7-9|.|TRBJ1-5|.
TGTGCCAGCAGCTTTTCTGGAACGGTCAATCAGCCCCAGCATTTT
CASSFSGTVNQPQHF
>TRBV6-1|.|TRBJ2-7|few
TGTGCCAGCAGTGCCTCGGAGGGCTGGTACGAGCAGTACTTC
CASSASEGWYEQYF
>TRBV6-5|.|TRBJ2-2|.
TGTGCCAGCACTAGGGGGACCGGGGAGCTGTTTTTT
CASTRGTGELFF